The following is a TCR beta chain sequence with its context. The data were taken from a study of blood T cell repertoires in COVID-19. Study as a whole: Collection of acute and convalescent COVID-19 samples took place in the United States, Italy and Spain. Sources were T cells, B-cell-depleted T cells, or PBMCs; the material itself was cDNA or gDNA.

As handled by the study authors: Estimation of nucleated cell counts relied on the amplification of reference gene primers. Using immunoSEQ multiplex PCR, the repertoire was profiled, and TCRdb retains in-frame clones only, with some absent. V and J calls and clone size are as listed in that table; D and trimming were resolved from the DNA. The data contain around 48,000 clones, around nine tenths of them singletons. Germline assignment: CDR1 SQVTM and CDR2 ANQGSEA. The CDR3 is made up of 13 amino acids. J was trimmed by 3 bases and V by 7 bases; bases with no gene match: 7. The sample was peripheral blood. The chain links TRBV29-1 to TRBJ1-2, with 8 bases matching TRBD1. The clonotype was recovered from a man between 60 and 75 years old with active or convalescent COVID-19. The CDR3 coding sequence is TGCAGCGGCGGACAGGGAATAGACTATGGCTACACCTTC. It translates to CSGGQGIDYGYTF.